This entry lists 5 T cell receptor beta chains sequenced from one sample in a study of Ad26.COV2.S vaccination and SARS-CoV-2 variants. This table comes from immunoSEQ multiplex PCR, and its TCRdb copy is limited to in-frame clones, with some not included. The sample lists over 400,000 clones; 92% were seen once. Treatment meaning: about 20 received Ad26.COV2.S at low or high dose, single or two shots; roughly five received placebo; per-sample allocation not given. Following the first vaccine or placebo injection, samples were taken on day 63. The sample in question was peripheral blood, obtained in a trial of Ad26.COV2.S vaccine versus placebo. These receptors all come from a person between 18 and 59 years old who received the Ad26.COV2.S COVID-19 vaccine or a placebo.

The chain links TRBV24-1 to TRBJ2-7; the D gene could be TRBD1 or TRBD2 (5 bases each). Per the germline V gene, CDR1 is KGHDR and CDR2 is SFDVKD. This CDR3 is built from 19 residues. V lost 8 bases and J 9 bases, leaving 37 bases between the germline ends. The CDR3 bases are TGTGCCACCAATCAATTTAGGGGAGACCCGAGGACTCAAACTGGGATGCAGTACTTC. This translates into CATNQFRGDPRTQTGMQYF.

This sequence joins TRBV18 and TRBJ1-5, with TRBD1 matching 10 bases. Per the germline V gene, CDR1 is KGHSH and CDR2 is LQKENI. The length of the CDR3 is 14 residues. Trimming cost V 4 bases and J 5 bases; bases outside gene matches: 2. The chain's CDR3 is CASSHGTGDQPQHF. Here the CDR3 DNA reads TGTGCCAGCTCACATGGGACAGGGGATCAGCCCCAGCATTTT. Variable domain in full (rest from reference TRBV18 and TRBJ1-5): NAGVMQNPRHLVRRRGQEARLRCSPMKGHSHVYWYRQLPEEGLKFMVYLQKENIIDESGMPKERFSAEFPKEGPSILRIQQVVRGDSAAYFCASSHGTGDQPQHFGDGTRLSIL.

The rearrangement joins TRBV30 to TRBJ1-4; D not resolved. V lost 0 bases and J lost 0, with 14 bases in between. The CDR3 runs 17 residues. CDR1 and CDR2 from the germline V gene are GTSNPN and SVGIG (reference sequence). In DNA form, the CDR3 reads TGTGCCTGGAGTGTACTAGGACGGATTACAACTAATGAAAAACTGTTTTTT. Encoded protein: CAWSVLGRITTNEKLFF.

The J gene is TRBJ1-4, the V gene TRBV6-5, with a possible D match to TRBD1 (6 bases). The germline V gene has CDR1 MNHEY and CDR2 SVGAGI. Trimming stripped 6 bases from V and 0 bases from J, with 11 bases between. The CDR3 sequence is 15 residues long. The CDR3 here is CASRSQGPTNEKLFF. The CDR3, as DNA: TGTGCCAGCAGATCCCAGGGGCCAACTAATGAAAAACTGTTTTTT.

The chain joins TRBV10-3 to TRBJ2-7, with 16 bases identical to TRBD2. Germline lookup yields CDR1 ENHRY and CDR2 SYGVKD. This CDR3 has 18 amino acids. V lost 5 bases and J lost 0; bases outside the gene matches: 7. The CDR3 is CAISLGTSGGVISYEQYF. Written as DNA, the CDR3 is TGTGCCATCAGTTTGGGGACTAGCGGGGGGGTTATCTCCTACGAGCAGTACTTC.